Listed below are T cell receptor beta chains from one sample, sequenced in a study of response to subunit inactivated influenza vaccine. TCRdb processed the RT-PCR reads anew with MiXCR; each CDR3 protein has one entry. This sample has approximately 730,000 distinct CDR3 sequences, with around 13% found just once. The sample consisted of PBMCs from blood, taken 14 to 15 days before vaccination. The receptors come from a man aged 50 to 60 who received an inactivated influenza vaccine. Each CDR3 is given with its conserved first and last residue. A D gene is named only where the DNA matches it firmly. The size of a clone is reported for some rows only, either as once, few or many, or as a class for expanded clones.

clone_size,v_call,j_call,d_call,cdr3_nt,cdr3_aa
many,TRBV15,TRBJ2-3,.,TGTGCCACCAGCGAGGGCAGGGCATATACGCAGTATTTT,CATSEGRAYTQYF
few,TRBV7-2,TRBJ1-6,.,TGTGCCAGCAGCTTCAGACCGGGACTGGGTAATTCACCCCTCCACTTT,CASSFRPGLGNSPLHF
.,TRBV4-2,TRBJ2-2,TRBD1,TGTGCCAGCAGCCAAGATACAGGGACAGGGGTTCGCGGGGAGCTGTTTTTT,CASSQDTGTGVRGELFF
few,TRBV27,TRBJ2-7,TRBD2,TGTGCCAGCAGAGGACTAGCGGGAGGATGGCAGTACTTC,CASRGLAGGWQYF
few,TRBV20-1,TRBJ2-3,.,TGCAGTGCGAGGGCGGGCGCAGATACGCAGTATTTT,CSARAGADTQYF
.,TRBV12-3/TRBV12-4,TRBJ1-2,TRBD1,TGTGCCAGCAGGCGACAGGGAGGTGGCTACACCTTC,CASRRQGGGYTF
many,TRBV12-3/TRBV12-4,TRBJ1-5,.,TGTGCCAGCAGCCAAACCTCCGGGAATCAGCCCCAGCATTTT,CASSQTSGNQPQHF
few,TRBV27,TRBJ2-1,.,TGTGCCAGCAGTTTAAGAGGGGGTGGCCCCTACAATGAGCAGTTCTTC,CASSLRGGGPYNEQFF
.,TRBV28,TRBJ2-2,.,TGTGCCAGCAGAAAACATGACACCGGGGAGCTGTTTTTT,CASRKHDTGELFF
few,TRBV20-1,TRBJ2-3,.,TGCAGTGGCCGCTTGAGCGCGATAGAAACAGATACGCAGTATTTT,CSGRLSAIETDTQYF
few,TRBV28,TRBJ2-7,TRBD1,TGTGCCAGCAGCCTGTTCCGCTTGGGGACAGCACCCTCCTACGAGCAGTACTTC,CASSLFRLGTAPSYEQYF
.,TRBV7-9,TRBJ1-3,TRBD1,TGTGCCAGCAGCTCAACAGGGGGCCTCTCTGGAAACACCATATATTTT,CASSSTGGLSGNTIYF
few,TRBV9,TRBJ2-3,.,TGTGCCAGCAGCGTAGCTACCCGAACCACAGATACGCAGTATTTT,CASSVATRTTDTQYF
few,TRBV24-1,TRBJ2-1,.,TGTGCCACCAGTGATTTTGCCGGGAATGAGCAGTTCTTC,CATSDFAGNEQFF
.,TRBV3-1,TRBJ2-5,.,TGTGCCAGCAGCCAAACGTTACAAGAGACCCAGTACTTC,CASSQTLQETQYF
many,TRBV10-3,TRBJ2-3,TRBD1,TGTGCCATCAGCGGACAGGGCACAGATACGCAGTATTTT,CAISGQGTDTQYF
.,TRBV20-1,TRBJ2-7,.,TGCAGTGTTTCTGAAGGGGCGCGCAACGAGCAGTACTTC,CSVSEGARNEQYF
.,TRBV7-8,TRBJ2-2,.,TGTGCCAGCAGCATCGGCGGGGCCTCGAGGACCGGGGAGCTGTTTTTT,CASSIGGASRTGELFF
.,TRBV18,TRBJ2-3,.,TGTGCCAGCTCACCCGACCCGGCAGGGCTTACAGATACGCAGTATTTT,CASSPDPAGLTDTQYF
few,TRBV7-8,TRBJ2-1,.,TGTGCCAGCAGCTGGGCCAACCGTATACGCCCGGACTCCTACAATGAGCAGTTCTTC,CASSWANRIRPDSYNEQFF
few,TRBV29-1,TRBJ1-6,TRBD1,TGCAGCGTTGGGGCAGGGGGTAATTCACCCCTCCACTTT,CSVGAGGNSPLHF
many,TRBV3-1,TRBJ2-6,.,TGTGCCAGCAGCCGCCAGGGGTCTGGGGCCAACGTCCTGACTTTC,CASSRQGSGANVLTF
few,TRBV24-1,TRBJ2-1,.,TGTGCCACCAGTGATTACCCCTTGGGCAATGAGCAGTTCTTC,CATSDYPLGNEQFF
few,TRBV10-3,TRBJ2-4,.,TGTGCCAGCGGGGCGTGGGAAAACATTCAGTACTTC,CASGAWENIQYF
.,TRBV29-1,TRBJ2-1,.,TGCAGCGTTGCCCCGGTCGATGAGCAGTTCTTC,CSVAPVDEQFF
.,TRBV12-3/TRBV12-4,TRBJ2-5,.,TGTGCCAGCAGTTTGTATCGGGGGCTGGAGACCCAGTACTTC,CASSLYRGLETQYF
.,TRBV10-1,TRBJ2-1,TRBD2,TGCGCCAGCAGTCAATTAGGGAGCGGGGGGTTCAATGAGCAGTTCTTC,CASSQLGSGGFNEQFF
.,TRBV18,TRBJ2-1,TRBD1,TGTGCCAGCTCACCACCGTGGGGACAGGGGGCTCTGGGGTTTACCTACAATGAGCAGTTCTTC,CASSPPWGQGALGFTYNEQFF
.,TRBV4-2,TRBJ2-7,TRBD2,TGTGCCAGCAGCCAAACCGGGACTAGCGGGTCGTACGAGCAGTACTTC,CASSQTGTSGSYEQYF
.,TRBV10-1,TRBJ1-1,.,TGCGCCAGCAGTCGAGGGACGATCACTGAAGCTTTCTTT,CASSRGTITEAFF
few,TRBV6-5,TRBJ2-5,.,TGTGCCAGCAGTTCCTTCTCTGCCCCCGTGGAGACCCAGTACTTC,CASSSFSAPVETQYF
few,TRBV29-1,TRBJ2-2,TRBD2,TGCAGCGCCTATGGGGGGGCCGGGGAGCTGTTTTTT,CSAYGGAGELFF
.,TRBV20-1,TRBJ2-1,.,TGCAGTGCTTGGCGGACAACCAACAATGAGCAGTTCTTC,CSAWRTTNNEQFF
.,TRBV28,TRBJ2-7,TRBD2,TGTGCCAGCAAACTAGCGGACTCCTACGAGCAGTACTTC,CASKLADSYEQYF
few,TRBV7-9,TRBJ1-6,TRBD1,TGTGCCAGCAGCTTCTCCACCGGGACAGGGTATTCACCCCTCCACTTT,CASSFSTGTGYSPLHF
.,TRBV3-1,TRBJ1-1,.,TGTGCCAGCAGCCAAGTGTTAAGGGGGGGGCGCATGAACACTGAAGCTTTCTTT,CASSQVLRGGRMNTEAFF
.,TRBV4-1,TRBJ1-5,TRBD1,TGCGCCAGCAGCCAAGACGAGACAGGGGTCGGTCAGCCCCAGCATTTT,CASSQDETGVGQPQHF